Below, one TCR beta chain is given with its context. This CDR3 is also generated by other DNA sequences in the sample. Germline assignment: CDR1 SEHNR and CDR2 FQNEAQ (reference sequence). The CDR3 has 15 amino acids. The junction had 7 bases not matched to a gene; V was cut back by 5 bases and J by 3 bases. The source of the sample is a study of shared clonotypes between healthy human individuals. Some clones are missing from TCRdb's copy, which holds only in-frame ones; the method was immunoSEQ multiplex PCR. Among 2 million to 2.5 million clones listed, about 92% were seen once. CD45RO-negative, CCR7-positively selected cells formed the naive CD8 fraction, excluding terminally differentiated effector memory CD45RA+ cells.

Sequenced: naive CD8+ T cells from PBMCs. The chain joins TRBV7-9 to TRBJ2-7, with TRBD2 matching 10 bases. This TCR came from a man younger than 35 in good health. Some clones in this sample may be carry-over from other donors' samples. In nucleotides, the CDR3 is TGTGCCAGCAGCCCCTTAGCGGGAGGTCTCTACGAGCAGTACTTC. Protein: CASSPLAGGLYEQYF.